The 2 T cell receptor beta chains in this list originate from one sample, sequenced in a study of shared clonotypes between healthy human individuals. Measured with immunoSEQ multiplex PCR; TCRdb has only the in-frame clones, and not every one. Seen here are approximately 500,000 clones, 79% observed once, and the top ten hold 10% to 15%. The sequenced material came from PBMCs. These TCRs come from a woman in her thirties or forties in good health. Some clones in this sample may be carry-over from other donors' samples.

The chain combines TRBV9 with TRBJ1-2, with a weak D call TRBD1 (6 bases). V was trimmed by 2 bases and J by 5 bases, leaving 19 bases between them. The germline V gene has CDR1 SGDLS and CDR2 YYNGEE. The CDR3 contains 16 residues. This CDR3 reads CASSVNTGGRGYGYTF. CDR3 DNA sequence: TGTGCCAGCAGCGTTAACACAGGAGGGAGGGGGTATGGCTACACCTTC.

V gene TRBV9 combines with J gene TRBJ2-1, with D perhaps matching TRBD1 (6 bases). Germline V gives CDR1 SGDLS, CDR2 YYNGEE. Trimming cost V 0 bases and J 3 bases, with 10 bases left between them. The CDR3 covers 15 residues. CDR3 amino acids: CASSVVGANYNEQFF. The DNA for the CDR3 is TGTGCCAGCAGCGTAGTGGGGGCGAACTACAATGAGCAGTTCTTC.